This TCR beta chain was profiled in a study of vaccination and CD4 T cells after COVID-19. About the research overall: A few convalescent patients were sampled at day 14 and days 161 to 241 post-vaccination. Controls used CEFX viral epitopes (positive), HIV-1 Nef peptides (negative), or no peptide.

The Oncomine TCR Beta short-read assay generated sequence data from the DNA of cultured CD4+ T cells. TCRdb re-analysed the PCR reads in MiXCR, keeping a single row per CDR3 protein. The repertoire consists of fewer than 20,000 distinct CDR3 sequences, with more than 45% occurring once and the leading ten covering roughly a fifth. This sample's time point: late sampling 161 to 241 days after vaccination in a few convalescent patients. Treatment reported: approximately nine-day PBMC culture with coronavirus spike peptide pools or control peptides (ViraFEST assay). Germline lookup yields CDR1 MNHEY and CDR2 SMNVEV (reference sequence). CDR3 size: 12 residues. V was pared by 6 bases and J by 7 bases, with 10 bases between. Regarding this clonotype: Its antigen is as yet unknown.

The sequences come from CD4+ T cells from blood, cultured in vitro, collected about 7 months after SARS-CoV-2 vaccination. The clonotype originates from a human donor who had recovered from COVID-19. This sequence joins TRBV27 and TRBJ2-1; no firm D call. The CDR3 DNA sequence: TGTGCCAGCAGCCGGCATCCGAATGAGCAGTTCTTC. It translates to CASSRHPNEQFF.